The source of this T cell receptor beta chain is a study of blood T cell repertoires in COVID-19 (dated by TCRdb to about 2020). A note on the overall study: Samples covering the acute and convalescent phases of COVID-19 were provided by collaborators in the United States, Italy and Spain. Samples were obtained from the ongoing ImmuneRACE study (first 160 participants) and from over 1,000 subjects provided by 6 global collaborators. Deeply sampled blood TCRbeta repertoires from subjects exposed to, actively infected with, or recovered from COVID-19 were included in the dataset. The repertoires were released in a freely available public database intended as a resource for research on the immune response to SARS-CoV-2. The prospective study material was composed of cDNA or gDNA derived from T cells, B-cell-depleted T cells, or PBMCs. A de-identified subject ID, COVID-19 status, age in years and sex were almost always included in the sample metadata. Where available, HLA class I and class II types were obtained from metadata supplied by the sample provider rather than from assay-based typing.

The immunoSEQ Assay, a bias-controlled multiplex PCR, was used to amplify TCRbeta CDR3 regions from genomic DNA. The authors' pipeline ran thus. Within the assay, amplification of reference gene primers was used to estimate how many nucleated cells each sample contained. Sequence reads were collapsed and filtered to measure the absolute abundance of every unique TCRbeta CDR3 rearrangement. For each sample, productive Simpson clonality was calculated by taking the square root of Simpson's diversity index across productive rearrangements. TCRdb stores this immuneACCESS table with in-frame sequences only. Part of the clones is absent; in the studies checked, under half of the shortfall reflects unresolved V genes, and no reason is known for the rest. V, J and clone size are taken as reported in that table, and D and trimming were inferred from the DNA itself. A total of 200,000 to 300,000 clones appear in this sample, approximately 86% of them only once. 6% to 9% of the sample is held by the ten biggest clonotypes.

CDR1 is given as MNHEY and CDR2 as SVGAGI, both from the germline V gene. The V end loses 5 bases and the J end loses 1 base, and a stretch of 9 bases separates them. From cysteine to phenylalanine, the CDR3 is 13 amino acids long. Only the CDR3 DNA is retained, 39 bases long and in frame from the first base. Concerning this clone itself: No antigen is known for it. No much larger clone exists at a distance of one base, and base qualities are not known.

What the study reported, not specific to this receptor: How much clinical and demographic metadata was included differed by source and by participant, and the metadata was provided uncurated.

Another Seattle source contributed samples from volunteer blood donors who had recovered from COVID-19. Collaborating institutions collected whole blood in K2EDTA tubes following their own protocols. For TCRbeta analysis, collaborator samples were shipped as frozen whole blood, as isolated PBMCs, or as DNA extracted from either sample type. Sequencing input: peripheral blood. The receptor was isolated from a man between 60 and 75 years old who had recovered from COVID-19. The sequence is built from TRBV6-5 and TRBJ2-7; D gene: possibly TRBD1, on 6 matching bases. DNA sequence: TGTGCCAGCAGTCGAGGGACATCCTACGAGCAGTACTTC. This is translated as CASSRGTSYEQYF.